This TCR beta chain was profiled in a study of blood T cells in healthy people across ages. Points on this clonotype: What it binds is not known.

Findings of the study overall: Naive and antigen-experienced cells were not separated, limiting conclusive comparison.

Germline V gene data show CDR1 as SGHAT and CDR2 as FQNNGV. Between the trimmed V and J ends, which lost 0 bases and 1 base, there was a span of 9 bases. The CDR3 has 15 amino acids. Combining a sample-barcoded 5' primer with a J-beta primer mix, a second PCR ran for about 6 to 12 cycles. One entry per CDR3 protein results from TCRdb running MiXCR on the 5' RACE reads. The data contain 1.5 million to 2 million distinct CDR3 sequences, under 30% of them seen just once; the ten biggest clones take up 6.5% to 8.5%. This TCR was sampled from a woman in her twenties or thirties in good health. The J gene is TRBJ1-1, the V gene TRBV11-2; D unresolved. Sequences were obtained from blood. The DNA for the CDR3 is TGTGCCAGCAGCTTAGAAGGCAGGCGGAACACTGAAGCTTTCTTT. Translation: CASSLEGRRNTEAFF.